This TCR beta chain emerged from a study of blood T cell repertoires in COVID-19. Overall study: Collection of acute and convalescent COVID-19 samples took place in the United States, Italy and Spain. PBMCs, B-cell-depleted T cells, or T cells provided the cDNA or gDNA that made up the material.

As processed by the authors: Quantification of nucleated cells was approximated via reference gene primer amplification. Sequencing used immunoSEQ multiplex PCR; TCRdb keeps in-frame clones, though not all of them. V and J calls and clone size are as listed in that table; D and trimming were resolved from the DNA. The data contain approximately 110,000 clones, over 70% of them singletons. This clone was seen a few times. This specimen includes other DNA sequences encoding the same CDR3. The CDR3 loop spans 14 amino acids. The trim removed 0 bases at V and 4 bases at J, leaving 4 bases unmatched. Per germline, CDR1 SGHDT and CDR2 YYEEEE.

What was sequenced was peripheral blood. This TCR derives from a woman in her 70s with acute or convalescent COVID-19. The J gene is TRBJ2-7, the V gene TRBV5-6; the match to TRBD2 covers 7 bases. CDR3 DNA sequence: TGTGCCAGCAGCTTGGGGGAGGGTGGGTACGAGCAGTACTTC. Translated: CASSLGEGGYEQYF.